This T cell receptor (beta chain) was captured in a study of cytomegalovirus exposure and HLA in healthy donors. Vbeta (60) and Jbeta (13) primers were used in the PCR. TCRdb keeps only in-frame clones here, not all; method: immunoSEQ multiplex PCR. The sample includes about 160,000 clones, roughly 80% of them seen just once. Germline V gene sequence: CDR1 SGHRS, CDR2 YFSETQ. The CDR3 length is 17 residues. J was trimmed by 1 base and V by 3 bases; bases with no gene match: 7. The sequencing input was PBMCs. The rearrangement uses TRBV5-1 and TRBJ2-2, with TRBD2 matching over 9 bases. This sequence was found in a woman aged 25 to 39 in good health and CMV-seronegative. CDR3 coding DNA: TGCGCCAGCAGCTCCCGGGGCGGGGGGGGGAACACCGGGGAGCTGTTTTTT. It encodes CASSSRGGGGNTGELFF.